The clone carrying this T cell receptor (beta chain) was seen many times. TCRdb reprocessed the multiplex PCR reads via MiXCR and lists one record per CDR3 protein. The sample shows about 180,000 distinct CDR3 sequences, roughly 30% of them seen only once. This entry comes from a study of breast tumors, draining lymph nodes, adjacent tissues. Samples came from axillary lymph nodes draining the breast cancer. CDR3 size: 18 residues. CDR1 is MNHNY and CDR2 is SVGAGI in the germline V gene (reference sequence). Trimming shortened V by 4 bases and J by 5 bases, and 23 bases separated the two germline ends.

This receptor was taken from a female donor with breast cancer. Some clones in this sample may be carry-over from other donors' samples. The chain links TRBV6-6 to TRBJ2-2; D is ambiguous. The sample consisted of axillary lymph node tissue. For the CDR3, the DNA is TGTGCCAGCAGTTCCCTCGCTCTGGACGGGTCGGAGACCGGGGAGCTGTTTTTT. Amino acids: CASSSLALDGSETGELFF.